Listed here are 26 T cell receptor beta chains from one sample, sequenced in a study of blood T cell repertoires in COVID-19. Data came from immunoSEQ multiplex PCR; TCRdb stores just in-frame clones and leaves some out. The sample comprises about 240,000 clones, around four fifths of which are singletons, and approximately 4% rests with the top ten. What was sequenced was PBMCs or T cells enriched from blood (not recorded which). The receptor source for this set is a woman between 35 and 50 years old who had been exposed to COVID-19.

CDR3 amino acids: CASSFLAGGSNEQFF. As DNA, the CDR3 is TGCGCCAGCAGCTTCCTAGCGGGGGGCTCCAATGAGCAGTTCTTC. The chain is built from TRBV5-1 and TRBJ2-1; the match to TRBD2 covers 11 bases. Looked up from germline, CDR1 is SGHRS and CDR2 is YFSETQ. The V segment lost 2 bases and the J segment 6 bases; nucleotides outside the gene matches: 4. The CDR3 loop spans 15 amino acids.

This clone appeared many times. The V and J genes are TRBV2 and TRBJ1-5; D not resolved. Trimming cost V 6 bases and J 2 bases, with 11 bases left between them. In germline, CDR1 is SNHLY, CDR2 FYNNEI. The CDR3 loop spans 14 amino acids. The CDR3 loop is CASRPDWGNQPQHF. The CDR3, as DNA: TGTGCCAGCAGGCCGGACTGGGGCAATCAGCCCCAGCATTTT. Full variable domain (remainder filled in from reference TRBV2 and TRBJ1-5): EPEVTQTPSHQVTQMGQEVILRCVPISNHLYFYWYRQILGQKVEFLVSFYNNEISEKSEIFDDQFSVERPDGSNFTLKIRSTKLEDSAMYFCASRPDWGNQPQHFGDGTRLSIL.

The V call is TRBV7-9, the J call TRBJ2-1; 12 bases match TRBD2. The CDR3 length is 16 residues. Germline V CDR1 and CDR2: SEHNR, FQNEAQ (reference sequence). With V trimmed by 5 bases and J by 8 bases, 10 bases remained unmatched. CDR3: CASSPRGLAGRDEQFF. CDR3 sequence (DNA): TGTGCCAGCAGCCCCCGCGGACTAGCGGGGAGGGATGAGCAGTTCTTC.

The chain employs TRBV16 and TRBJ1-5; a possible D gene is TRBD1 (6 bases). Trimming stripped 4 bases from V and 1 base from J, with 11 bases between. In germline, CDR1 is KGHSY, CDR2 FQNENV. This CDR3 contains 15 residues. CDR3 residues: CASSPMDSSNQPQHF. The CDR3 coding sequence is TGTGCCAGCAGCCCGATGGACAGCAGCAATCAGCCCCAGCATTTT.

V is TRBV6-5 and J is TRBJ1-1; 7 nucleotides match TRBD1. V was pared by 7 bases and J by 2 bases, with 10 bases of the junction left unmatched. The CDR3 loop spans 15 amino acids. Looked up from germline, CDR1 is MNHEY and CDR2 is SVGAGI. In DNA, the CDR3 is TGTGCCAGCAAAACAGGGGCAGGTTTTAACACTGAAGCTTTCTTT. Translated: CASKTGAGFNTEAFF.

The chain recombines TRBV19 with TRBJ2-7; D is ambiguous. The CDR3 runs to 13 residues. V lost 9 bases to trimming and J lost 7 bases, with 19 bases between them. CDR1 is LNHDA and CDR2 is SQIVND in the germline V gene (reference sequence). CDR3 amino acids: CASRLDRADEQYF. CDR3 nucleotide sequence: TGTGCCAGCAGACTCGACCGCGCGGATGAGCAGTACTTC.

The V and J genes are TRBV19 and TRBJ1-6; 7 nucleotides line up with TRBD1. The CDR3 runs to 15 residues. CDR1 LNHDA and CDR2 SQIVND come from the germline V gene (reference sequence). V was pared by 0 bases and J by 8 bases, with 4 bases of the junction left unmatched. CDR3 loop: CASSIDDRADSPLHF. Written as DNA, the CDR3 is TGTGCCAGTAGTATAGATGACAGGGCCGATTCACCCCTCCACTTT.

This chain connects TRBV6-4 to TRBJ1-5; 7 bases match TRBD1. The CDR3 length is 15 residues. Germline trimming cut 3 bases from V and 6 bases from J; bases unmatched to any gene: 8. Germline V lookup: CDR1 MRHNA, CDR2 SNTAGT. Written as DNA, the CDR3 is TGTGCCAGCAGTGAGACAGGGTCTGGAGGTCAGCCCCAGCATTTT. Its translation is CASSETGSGGQPQHF.

This sequence joins TRBV3-1 (or the pseudogene TRBV3-2) and TRBJ2-6; D unclear. The CDR3 runs to 13 residues. From germline, CDR1 is LGHDT and CDR2 YNNKEL (reference sequence). Trimming removed 4 bases at V and 1 base at J, with 2 bases between. The CDR3 DNA is TGTGCCAGCAGCCCATCTGGGGCCAACGTCCTGACTTTC. Encoded protein: CASSPSGANVLTF.

The chain links TRBV18 to TRBJ2-1; D is perhaps TRBD2 (6 bases). The CDR3 is made up of 14 amino acids. V was clipped by 3 bases and J by 6 bases, with 12 bases between them. The germline gives CDR1 KGHSH, CDR2 LQKENI. DNA of the CDR3: TGTGCCAGCTCACCGGGACCAGCGGGCAATGAGCAGTTCTTC. Translated: CASSPGPAGNEQFF.

This sequence joins TRBV9 and TRBJ2-1, with D possibly TRBD2 on 7 matching bases. V was clipped by 3 bases and J by 0 bases, with 10 bases between them. The CDR3 has 15 amino acids. Germline CDR1 and CDR2: SGDLS and YYNGEE. The CDR3 is CASSAGGGSYNEQFF. As DNA, the CDR3 is TGTGCCAGCAGCGCGGGGGGCGGCTCCTACAATGAGCAGTTCTTC.

J is TRBJ1-2 and V is TRBV7-3; 8 positions match TRBD1. V shed 0 bases, J shed 8 bases, and the junction held 2 bases outside the gene matches. The CDR3 runs to 13 residues. Germline CDR1 SGHTA, CDR2 FQGTGA. CDR3 nucleotide sequence: TGTGCCAGCAGCTTAACGACAGGGGAAGGCTACACCTTC. It specifies CASSLTTGEGYTF.

This clone came up a few times. V is TRBV7-2 and J is TRBJ2-5; D is uncertain. The V end was cut by 2 bases, the J end by 5 bases, with 12 bases between. Germline CDR1 and CDR2: SGHTA and FQGNSA. The CDR3 runs to 14 residues. CDR3: CASSLKALRETQYF. In nucleotides, the CDR3 is TGTGCCAGCAGCTTAAAAGCCTTGAGGGAGACCCAGTACTTC.

This clone appeared a single time. V is TRBV24-1 and J is TRBJ1-2, with D perhaps matching TRBD1 (6 bases). This CDR3 has 16 residues. Germline V gene data show CDR1 as KGHDR and CDR2 as SFDVKD. V dropped 6 bases and J dropped 3 bases, with 19 bases sitting between them. CDR3 region: CATSPDRSEGYYGYTF. In DNA, the CDR3 is TGTGCCACCAGTCCGGACAGATCGGAAGGATACTATGGCTACACCTTC.

The V and J genes are TRBV6-5 and TRBJ2-1; possibly TRBD1 for D (6 bases). Germline CDR1 MNHEY, CDR2 SVGAGI. CDR3 length: 13 amino acids. V gave up 11 bases and J gave up 4 bases, with 15 bases separating them. The CDR3 bases are TGTGCCGGCCACCCCACAGGGTACAATGAGCAGTTCTTC. This codes for CAGHPTGYNEQFF.

V gene TRBV7-8 combines with J gene TRBJ1-2; 7 bases match TRBD1. The CDR3 extends over 15 amino acids. With 1 base clipped from V and 0 bases from J, the junction kept 2 bases outside the gene matches. Germline CDR1 reads SGHVS; CDR2 reads FQNEAQ. CDR3 sequence reads: CASSLVDRANYGYTF. The DNA for the CDR3 is TGTGCCAGCAGCTTAGTAGACAGGGCTAACTATGGCTACACCTTC.

This clone has a single count. The chain recombines TRBV9 with TRBJ1-5; 7 bases map to TRBD1. Germline lookup yields CDR1 SGDLS and CDR2 YYNGEE. The CDR3 has 15 amino acids. The junction had 6 bases not matched to a gene; V was cut back by 0 bases and J by 6 bases. In DNA form, the CDR3 reads TGTGCCAGCAGCGTAGGAGACAGGGTTCGTCAGCCCCAGCATTTT. The encoded protein is CASSVGDRVRQPQHF.

The V gene is TRBV7-9, the J gene TRBJ1-1; TRBD1 agrees at 9 bases. This CDR3 spans 13 amino acids. J gave up 4 bases and V 5 bases, and 2 bases lay outside the gene matches. Per germline, CDR1 SEHNR and CDR2 FQNEAQ (reference sequence). As DNA, the CDR3 is TGTGCCAGCAGCGTACAGGGGGCCACTGAAGCTTTCTTT. It encodes CASSVQGATEAFF.

The J gene is TRBJ2-7, the V gene TRBV11-2, with D tentatively TRBD1 (6 bases). The CDR3 runs to 14 residues. Germline-derived CDR1 and CDR2 are SGHAT and FQNNGV. Trimming shortened V by 2 bases and J by 6 bases, and 14 bases separated the two germline ends. CDR3 sequence reads: CASSLIWTESEQYF. The DNA of the CDR3 is TGTGCCAGCAGCTTAATCTGGACAGAGAGCGAGCAGTACTTC. Combining the CDR3 with reference TRBV11-2 and TRBJ2-7 gives the whole variable domain EAGVAQSPRYKIIEKRQSVAFWCNPISGHATLYWYQQILGQGPKLLIQFQNNGVVDDSQLPKDRFSAERLKGVDSTLKIQPAKLEDSAVYLCASSLIWTESEQYFGPGTRLTVT.

This chain joins TRBV29-1 and TRBJ2-5; weak D call: TRBD1 (5 bases). V dropped 7 bases and J dropped 0 bases, with 9 bases sitting between them. Germline V CDR1 and CDR2: SQVTM, ANQGSEA. The CDR3 loop spans 12 amino acids. The CDR3 region has the DNA TGCAGCGGCGTGGGGCACCAAGAGACCCAGTACTTC. This sequence encodes CSGVGHQETQYF.

The chain employs TRBV12-5 and TRBJ2-5, with 7 nucleotides matching TRBD2. Germline trimming cut 9 bases from V and 4 bases from J; bases unmatched to any gene: 8. The germline gives CDR1 LGHNT, CDR2 FRNRAP. The CDR3 is made up of 13 amino acids. The CDR3 reads CASLSGVGETQYF. DNA for the CDR3: TGTGCTAGCCTAAGCGGGGTGGGAGAGACCCAGTACTTC.

This clone was seen only once. The gene calls are TRBV7-7 and TRBJ2-5; 13 bases align to TRBD2. Germline assignment: CDR1 SSHAT and CDR2 FNYEAQ (reference sequence). V was clipped by 5 bases and J by 5 bases; unmatched bases: 5. This CDR3 contains 15 residues. CDR3: CASSPGLAGLETQYF. The CDR3 DNA sequence: TGTGCCAGCAGCCCGGGACTAGCGGGGTTGGAGACCCAGTACTTC.

This chain joins TRBV5-4 and TRBJ2-5; TRBD1 matches 8 bases. V shed 3 bases, J shed 4 bases, and the junction held 11 bases outside the gene matches. CDR1 is SGHNT, CDR2 YYREEE, per germline (reference sequence). CDR3 length: 16 amino acids. CDR3 protein: CASSSPGQGGIETQYF. The DNA for the CDR3 is TGTGCCAGCAGCTCCCCAGGACAGGGAGGTATAGAGACCCAGTACTTC.

This clone was counted once. The CDR3 DNA sequence: TGTGCCACCAGCCTGGCAAACCGGACAGGGGATAGCAATCAGCCCCAGCATTTT. This codes for CATSLANRTGDSNQPQHF. The chain joins TRBV10-3 to TRBJ1-5, with 9 nucleotides matching TRBD1. CDR3 size: 18 residues. V was clipped by 10 bases and J by 0 bases; unmatched bases: 16. CDR1 ENHRY and CDR2 SYGVKD come from the germline V gene.

The chain couples TRBV6-5 to TRBJ2-5; 7 bases agree with TRBD2. Germline CDR1 is MNHEY and CDR2 is SVGAGI. V was clipped by 6 bases and J by 0 bases; unmatched bases: 4. This CDR3 region has 14 residues. The CDR3 reads CASRPGGNQETQYF. The CDR3 bases are TGTGCCAGCAGGCCCGGGGGGAACCAAGAGACCCAGTACTTC.

The V and J genes are TRBV6-2 or TRBV6-3 and TRBJ2-7, with 7 bases aligning to TRBD1. V gave up 6 bases and J gave up 0 bases; unmatched junction bases: 8. Germline V gene data show CDR1 as MNHEY and CDR2 as SVGEGT. The CDR3 totals 15 residues. The CDR3 sequence is CASSRQGSSSYEQYF. DNA of the CDR3: TGTGCCAGCAGCAGACAGGGCTCGAGCTCCTACGAGCAGTACTTC.